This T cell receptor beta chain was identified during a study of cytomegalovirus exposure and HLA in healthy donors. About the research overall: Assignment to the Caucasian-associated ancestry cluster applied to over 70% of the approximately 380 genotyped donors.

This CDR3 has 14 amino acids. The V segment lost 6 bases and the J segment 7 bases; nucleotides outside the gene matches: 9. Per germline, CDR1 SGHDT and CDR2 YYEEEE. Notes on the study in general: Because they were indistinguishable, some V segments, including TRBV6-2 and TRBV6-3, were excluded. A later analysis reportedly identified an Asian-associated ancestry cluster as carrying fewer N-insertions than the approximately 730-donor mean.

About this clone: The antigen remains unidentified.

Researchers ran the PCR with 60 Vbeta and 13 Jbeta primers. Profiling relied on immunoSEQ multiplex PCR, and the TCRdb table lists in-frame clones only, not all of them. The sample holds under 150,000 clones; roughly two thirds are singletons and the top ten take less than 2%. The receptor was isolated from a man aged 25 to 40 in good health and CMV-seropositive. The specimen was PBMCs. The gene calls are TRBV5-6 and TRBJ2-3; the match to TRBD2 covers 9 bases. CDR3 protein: CASTLGSGRYTQYF. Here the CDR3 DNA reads TGTGCCAGCACCCTTGGTAGCGGGAGATATACGCAGTATTTT.